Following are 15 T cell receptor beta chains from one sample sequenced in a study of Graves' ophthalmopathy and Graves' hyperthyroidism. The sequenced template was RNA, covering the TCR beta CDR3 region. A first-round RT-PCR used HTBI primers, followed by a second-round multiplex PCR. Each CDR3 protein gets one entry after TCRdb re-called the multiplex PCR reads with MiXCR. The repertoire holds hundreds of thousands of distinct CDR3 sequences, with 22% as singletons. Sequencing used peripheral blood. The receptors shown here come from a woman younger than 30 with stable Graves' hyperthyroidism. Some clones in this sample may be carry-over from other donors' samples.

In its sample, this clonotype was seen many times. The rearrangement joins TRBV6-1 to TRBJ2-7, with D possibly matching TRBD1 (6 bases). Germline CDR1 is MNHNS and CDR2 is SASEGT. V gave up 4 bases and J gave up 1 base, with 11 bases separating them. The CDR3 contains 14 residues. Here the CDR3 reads CASSVHRESYEQYF. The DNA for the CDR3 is TGTGCCAGCAGTGTTCACAGGGAATCCTACGAGCAGTACTTC.

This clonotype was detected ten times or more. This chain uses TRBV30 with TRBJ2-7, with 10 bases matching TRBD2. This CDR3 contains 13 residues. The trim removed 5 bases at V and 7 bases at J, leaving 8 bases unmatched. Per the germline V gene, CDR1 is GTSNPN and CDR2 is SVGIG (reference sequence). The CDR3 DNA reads TGTGCCTGGGTGGGACTAGCGTCTGGGGAGCAGTACTTC. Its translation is CAWVGLASGEQYF.

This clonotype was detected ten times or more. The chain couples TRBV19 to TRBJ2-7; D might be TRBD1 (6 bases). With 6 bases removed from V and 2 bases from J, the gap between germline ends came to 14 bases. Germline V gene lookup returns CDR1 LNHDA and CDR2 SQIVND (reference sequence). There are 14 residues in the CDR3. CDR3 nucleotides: TGTGCCAGTAGCCTCCGGGACACCGCCTACGAGCAGTACTTC. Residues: CASSLRDTAYEQYF. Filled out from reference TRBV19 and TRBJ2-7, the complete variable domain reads DGGITQSPKYLFRKEGQNVTLSCEQNLNHDAMYWYRQDPGQGLRLIYYSQIVNDFQKGDIAEGYSVSREKKESFPLTVTSAQKNPTAFYLCASSLRDTAYEQYFGPGTRLTVT.

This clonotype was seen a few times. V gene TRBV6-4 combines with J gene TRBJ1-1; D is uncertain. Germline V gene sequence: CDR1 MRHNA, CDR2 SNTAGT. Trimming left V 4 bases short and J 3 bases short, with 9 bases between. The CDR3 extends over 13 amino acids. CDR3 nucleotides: TGTGCCAGCAGTGGAAGGGAGCACACTGAAGCTTTCTTT. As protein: CASSGREHTEAFF.

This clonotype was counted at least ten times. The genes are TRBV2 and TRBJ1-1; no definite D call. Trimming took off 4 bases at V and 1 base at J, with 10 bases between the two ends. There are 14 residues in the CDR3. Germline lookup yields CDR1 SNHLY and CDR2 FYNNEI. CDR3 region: CASSGRNGNTEAFF. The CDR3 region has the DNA TGTGCCAGCAGTGGGAGAAATGGGAACACTGAAGCTTTCTTT. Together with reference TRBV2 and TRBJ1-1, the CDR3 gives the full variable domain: EPEVTQTPSHQVTQMGQEVILRCVPISNHLYFYWYRQILGQKVEFLVSFYNNEISEKSEIFDDQFSVERPDGSNFTLKIRSTKLEDSAMYFCASSGRNGNTEAFFGQGTRLTVV.

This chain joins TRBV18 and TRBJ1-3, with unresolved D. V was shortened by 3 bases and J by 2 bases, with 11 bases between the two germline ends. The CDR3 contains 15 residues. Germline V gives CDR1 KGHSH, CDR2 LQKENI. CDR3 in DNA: TGTGCCAGCTCACCCTCCCGGCTCCCTGGAAACACCATATATTTT. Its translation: CASSPSRLPGNTIYF.

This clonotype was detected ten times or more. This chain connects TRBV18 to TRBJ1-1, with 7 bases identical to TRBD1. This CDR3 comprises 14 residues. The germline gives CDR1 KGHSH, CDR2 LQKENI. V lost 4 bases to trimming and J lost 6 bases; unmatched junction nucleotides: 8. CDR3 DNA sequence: TGTGCCAGCTCACGTCAAACAGGGGTCGCTGAAGCTTTCTTT. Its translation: CASSRQTGVAEAFF.

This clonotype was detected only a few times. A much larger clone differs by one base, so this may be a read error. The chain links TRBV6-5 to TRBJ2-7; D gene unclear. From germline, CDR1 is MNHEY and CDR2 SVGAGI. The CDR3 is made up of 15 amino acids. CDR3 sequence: CVSSYERGSNYEQYF. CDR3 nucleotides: TGTGTCAGCAGTTACGAGAGAGGTTCCAACTACGAGCAGTACTTC.

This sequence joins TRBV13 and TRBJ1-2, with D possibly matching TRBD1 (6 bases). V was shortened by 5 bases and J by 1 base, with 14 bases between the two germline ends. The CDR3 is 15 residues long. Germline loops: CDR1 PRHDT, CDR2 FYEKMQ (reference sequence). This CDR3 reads CASSRWGGVNYGYTF. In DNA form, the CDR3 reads TGTGCCAGCAGCCGCTGGGGGGGCGTTAACTATGGCTACACCTTC.

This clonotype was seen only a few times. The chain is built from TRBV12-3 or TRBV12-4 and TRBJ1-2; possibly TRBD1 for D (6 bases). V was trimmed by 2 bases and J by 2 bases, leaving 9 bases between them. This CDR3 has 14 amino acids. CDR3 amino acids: CASSLIGQNYGYTF. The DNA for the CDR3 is TGTGCCAGCAGTTTAATAGGACAGAACTATGGCTACACCTTC.

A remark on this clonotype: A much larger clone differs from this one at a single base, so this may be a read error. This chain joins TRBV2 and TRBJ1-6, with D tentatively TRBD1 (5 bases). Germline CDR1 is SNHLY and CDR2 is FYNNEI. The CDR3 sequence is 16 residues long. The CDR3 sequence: CASSEAQGDWNSHLHF. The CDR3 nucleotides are TGTGCCAGCAGTGAAGCGCAGGGTGATTGGAATTCACACCTCCACTTT. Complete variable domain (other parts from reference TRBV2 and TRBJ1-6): EPEVTQTPSHQVTQMGQEVILRCVPISNHLYFYWYRQILGQKVEFLVSFYNNEISEKSEIFDDQFSVERPDGSNFTLKIRSTKLEDSAMYFCASSEAQGDWNSHLHFGNGTRLTVT.

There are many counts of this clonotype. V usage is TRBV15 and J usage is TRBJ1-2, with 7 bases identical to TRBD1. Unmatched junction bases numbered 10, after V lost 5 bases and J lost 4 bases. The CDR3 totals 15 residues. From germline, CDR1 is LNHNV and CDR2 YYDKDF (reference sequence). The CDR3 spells CATSVRDRHTYGYTF. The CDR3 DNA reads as TGTGCCACCAGCGTTAGGGACAGACACACCTATGGCTACACCTTC.

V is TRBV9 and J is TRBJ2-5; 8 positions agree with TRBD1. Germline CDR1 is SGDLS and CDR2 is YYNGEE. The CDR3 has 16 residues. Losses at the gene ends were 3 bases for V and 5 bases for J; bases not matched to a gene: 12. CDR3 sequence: CASSEELTGVRETQYF. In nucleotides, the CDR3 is TGTGCCAGCAGCGAGGAGTTGACAGGGGTACGGGAGACCCAGTACTTC. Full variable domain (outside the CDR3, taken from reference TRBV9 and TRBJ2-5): DSGVTQTPKHLITATGQRVTLRCSPRSGDLSVYWYQQSLDQGLQFLIQYYNGEERAKGNILERFSAQQFPDLHSELNLSSLELGDSALYFCASSEELTGVRETQYFGPGTRLLVL.

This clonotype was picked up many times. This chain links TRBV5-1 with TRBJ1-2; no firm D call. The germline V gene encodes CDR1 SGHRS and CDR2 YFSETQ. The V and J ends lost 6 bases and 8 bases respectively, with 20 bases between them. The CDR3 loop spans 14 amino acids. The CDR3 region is CASNPDRGTEGYTF. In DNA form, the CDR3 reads TGCGCCAGCAACCCGGACCGGGGTACGGAGGGCTACACCTTC.

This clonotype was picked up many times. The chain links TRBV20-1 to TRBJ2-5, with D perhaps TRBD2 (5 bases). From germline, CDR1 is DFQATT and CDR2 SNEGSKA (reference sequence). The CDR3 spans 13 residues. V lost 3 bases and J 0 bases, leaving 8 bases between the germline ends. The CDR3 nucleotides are TGCAGTGCTAGTAACGGGAACCAAGAGACCCAGTACTTC. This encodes CSASNGNQETQYF.